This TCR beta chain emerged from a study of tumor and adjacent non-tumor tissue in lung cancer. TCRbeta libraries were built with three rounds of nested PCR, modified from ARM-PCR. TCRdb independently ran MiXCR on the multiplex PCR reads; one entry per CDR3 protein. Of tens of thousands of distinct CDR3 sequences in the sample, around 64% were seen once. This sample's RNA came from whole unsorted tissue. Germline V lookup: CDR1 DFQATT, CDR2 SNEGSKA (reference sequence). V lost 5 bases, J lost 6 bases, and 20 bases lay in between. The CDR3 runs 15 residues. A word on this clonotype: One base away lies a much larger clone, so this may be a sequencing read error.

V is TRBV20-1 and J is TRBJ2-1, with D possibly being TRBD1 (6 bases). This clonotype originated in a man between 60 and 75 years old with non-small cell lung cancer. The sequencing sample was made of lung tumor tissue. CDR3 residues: CSAPLQQGNFNEQFF. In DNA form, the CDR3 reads TGCAGTGCTCCTTTGCAACAGGGCAATTTCAATGAGCAGTTCTTC.